Below, 21 T cell receptor beta chains from the same sample are listed, as sequenced in a study of breast tumors, draining lymph nodes, adjacent tissues. TCRdb reprocessed the multiplex PCR reads with MiXCR, giving one entry per CDR3 protein. The sample comprises roughly 14,000 distinct CDR3 sequences, roughly 50% of which are singletons, and under 30% rests with the top ten. Sequenced: tumor-adjacent breast tissue. These receptor sequences come from a female donor with breast cancer. Some clones in this sample may be carry-over from other donors' samples.

This clonotype was seen a handful of times. The V and J genes are TRBV9 and TRBJ2-5, with 14 bases fitting TRBD2. CDR1 and CDR2 (germline): SGDLS, YYNGEE. CDR3 length: 17 amino acids. Trimming removed 4 bases from V and 5 bases from J; junction bases left unmatched: 10. The CDR3 here is CASSPSGTSGSKETQYF. CDR3 bases: TGTGCCAGCAGCCCGTCCGGGACTAGCGGGAGTAAGGAGACCCAGTACTTC. Based on the CDR3 plus reference TRBV9 and TRBJ2-5, the full variable domain is DSGVTQTPKHLITATGQRVTLRCSPRSGDLSVYWYQQSLDQGLQFLIQYYNGEERAKGNILERFSAQQFPDLHSELNLSSLELGDSALYFCASSPSGTSGSKETQYFGPGTRLLVL.

This chain connects TRBV5-1 to TRBJ2-2, with D uncertain. The CDR3 runs to 17 residues. V lost 0 bases to trimming and J lost 4 bases, with 16 bases between them. Per the germline V gene, CDR1 is SGHRS and CDR2 is YFSETQ. The CDR3 is CASSLGSARSRTGELFF. CDR3 sequence (DNA): TGCGCCAGCAGCTTGGGGTCCGCTAGAAGTCGCACCGGGGAGCTGTTTTTT. Supplemented by reference TRBV5-1 and TRBJ2-2, the full variable domain reads KAGVTQTPRYLIKTRGQQVTLSCSPISGHRSVSWYQQTPGQGLQFLFEYFSETQRNKGNFPGRFSGRQFSNSRSEMNVSTLELGDSALYLCASSLGSARSRTGELFFGEGSRLTVL.

The J gene is TRBJ1-5, the V gene TRBV2, with unresolved D. The V gene lost 6 bases and the J gene lost 0 bases, with 6 bases spanning the gap. CDR1 SNHLY and CDR2 FYNNEI come from the germline V gene. The CDR3 totals 13 residues. The CDR3 nucleotides read TGTGCCAGCAGACGAGATAGCAATCAGCCCCAGCATTTT. Its protein is CASRRDSNQPQHF.

The sample holds many counts of this clonotype. The genes are TRBV3-1 and TRBJ2-3, with a tentative D call TRBD2 (6 bases). V lost 4 bases, J lost 0 bases, and 20 bases lay in between. Germline lookup yields CDR1 LGHDT and CDR2 YNNKEL (reference sequence). This CDR3 spans 18 amino acids. The CDR3 spells CASSPRSRGVASTDTQYF. CDR3 in DNA: TGTGCCAGCAGCCCCCGGTCACGCGGGGTGGCTAGCACAGATACGCAGTATTTT.

This clonotype was recorded at least ten times. The V call is TRBV25-1, the J call TRBJ1-1; tentatively, D is TRBD1 (5 bases). The V end lost 3 bases, the J end lost 4 bases, and 15 bases lay between the germline ends. Germline V CDR1 and CDR2: MGHDK, SYGVNS. The CDR3 has 15 residues. CDR3: CASSDLGKGPTEAFF. DNA of the CDR3: TGTGCCAGCAGTGATCTGGGAAAGGGGCCCACTGAAGCTTTCTTT.

Concerning this clonotype: A much larger clone differs by one base, so this may be a read error. CDR3 loop: CASSSGGNIQYF. In nucleotides, the CDR3 is TGTGCCAGCAGCTCGGGGGGAAACATTCAGTACTTC. This rearrangement joins TRBV5-4 to TRBJ2-4; 7 bases are a match to TRBD2. This CDR3 is built from 12 residues. Germline V CDR1 and CDR2: SGHNT, YYREEE (reference sequence). Trimming removed 3 bases from V and 6 bases from J; junction bases left unmatched: 0.

The chain is built from TRBV7-9 and TRBJ2-7; 7 nucleotides match TRBD1. From germline, CDR1 is SEHNR and CDR2 FQNEAQ (reference sequence). There are 13 residues in the CDR3. J was trimmed by 5 bases and V by 11 bases; bases with no gene match: 12. The CDR3 DNA reads as TGTGCCTTACTAGGGGGCGCAGCACACGAGCAGTACTTC. As protein: CALLGGAAHEQYF.

This clonotype was seen a single time. The DNA is omitted, as the CDR3 cannot be located on it reliably, and the CDR3 follows TCRdb's listing. V and J are TRBV5-1 and TRBJ1-3; the table names TRBD1, a call not compared with the DNA. Inclusive of both ends, the CDR3 amounts to 19 amino acids. Looked up from germline, CDR1 is SGHRS and CDR2 is YFSETQ. CDR3: CASSGETYEQYFGPGTIYF.

J is TRBJ2-1 and V is TRBV5-5, with no clear D. The germline V and J ends were trimmed by 0 bases and 0 bases, with 7 bases remaining between them. Germline V CDR1 and CDR2: SGHKS, YYEKEE (reference sequence). The CDR3 contains 15 residues. In DNA form, the CDR3 reads TGTGCCAGCAGCTTGGGAGACACCTCCTACAATGAGCAGTTCTTC. This gives the protein CASSLGDTSYNEQFF.

The chain carries TRBV30 and TRBJ1-2; D is perhaps TRBD1 (5 bases). The CDR3 consists of 10 residues. V lost 6 bases and J 8 bases, leaving 10 bases between the germline ends. Germline V gives CDR1 GTSNPN, CDR2 SVGIG (reference sequence). The CDR3 spells CACFRVGYTF. The CDR3 DNA is TGTGCCTGCTTCAGGGTCGGCTACACCTTC.

The chain carries TRBV20-1 and TRBJ1-4, with 7 bases lining up with TRBD1. Unmatched junction bases numbered 8, after V lost 3 bases and J lost 7 bases. Germline V lookup: CDR1 DFQATT, CDR2 SNEGSKA (reference sequence). This CDR3 comprises 14 residues. CDR3 protein: CSASRQGLGEKLFF. The DNA for the CDR3 is TGCAGTGCTAGCAGACAGGGCTTGGGTGAAAAACTGTTTTTT.

CDR3 nucleotide sequence: TGTGCCAGCAGCTTGGCTGGAAAAGCGGGAAGGGGATCCTACGAGCAGTACTTC. Protein product: CASSLAGKAGRGSYEQYF. V usage is TRBV5-5 and J usage is TRBJ2-7, with 7 bases fitting TRBD2. The V segment lost 0 bases and the J segment 1 base; nucleotides outside the gene matches: 13. Germline loops: CDR1 SGHKS, CDR2 YYEKEE (reference sequence). This CDR3 spans 18 amino acids.

The chain's CDR3 is CASSESLAYNEQFF. The CDR3 DNA follows: TGTGCCAGCAGTGAATCTTTGGCCTACAATGAGCAGTTCTTC. V and J are TRBV2 and TRBJ2-1; D unclear. V lost 2 bases and J 2 bases, leaving 7 bases between the germline ends. The CDR3 contains 14 residues. Germline CDR1 reads SNHLY; CDR2 reads FYNNEI. Full variable domain (rest looked up from reference TRBV2 and TRBJ2-1): EPEVTQTPSHQVTQMGQEVILRCVPISNHLYFYWYRQILGQKVEFLVSFYNNEISEKSEIFDDQFSVERPDGSNFTLKIRSTKLEDSAMYFCASSESLAYNEQFFGPGTRLTVL.

This clonotype came up many times. Possible read error: a much larger clone is one base away. The chain employs TRBV6-5 and TRBJ1-3; no firm D call. This CDR3 is 14 amino acids long. Germline values: CDR1 MNHEY, CDR2 SVGAGI. The CDR3 reads CASSHSKSGNTIYF. The CDR3 nucleotides read TGTGCCAGCAGTCACTCGAAGAGTGGAAACACCATATATTTT.

The genes are TRBV2 and TRBJ2-3, with 8 bases that match TRBD1. Germline CDR1 is SNHLY and CDR2 is FYNNEI. This CDR3 has 14 residues. Trimming removed 7 bases from V and 6 bases from J; junction bases left unmatched: 9. In DNA form, the CDR3 reads TGTGCCAGCACCGGACAGGGACGGGGGGATACGCAGTATTTT. Amino acid sequence: CASTGQGRGDTQYF.

This chain joins TRBV7-2 and TRBJ2-5; no clear D. V lost 1 base and J 5 bases, leaving 17 bases between the germline ends. Germline V gives CDR1 SGHTA, CDR2 FQGNSA. The CDR3 totals 16 residues. The CDR3 reads CASSLGSGRSGETQYF. DNA for the CDR3: TGTGCCAGCAGCTTAGGATCCGGGCGGAGTGGGGAGACCCAGTACTTC.

In its sample, this clonotype ranks as medium-sized. V and J are TRBV20-1 and TRBJ1-3; no firm D call. Trimming pared 5 bases from V and 1 base from J, leaving 12 bases between. Looked up from germline, CDR1 is DFQATT and CDR2 is SNEGSKA (reference sequence). This CDR3 has 14 amino acids. For the CDR3, the DNA is TGCAGTGCTCAAACCGGGAAATCTGGAAACACCATATATTTT. Its translation is CSAQTGKSGNTIYF.

There are many counts of this clonotype. V usage is TRBV7-8 and J usage is TRBJ2-2; 9 bases agree with TRBD2. The CDR3 loop spans 19 amino acids. Germline V gene sequence: CDR1 SGHVS, CDR2 FQNEAQ. V dropped 5 bases and J dropped 5; count of bases not matched to a gene: 18. CDR3 sequence (DNA): TGTGCCAGCAGCCCGCCGGGACTAGCTTTGAGGACGGGTACCGGGGAGCTGTTTTTT. Protein sequence: CASSPPGLALRTGTGELFF.

This clonotype counts as medium-sized. This chain connects TRBV12-3 or TRBV12-4 to TRBJ1-2, with a weak D call TRBD1 (6 bases). The CDR3 length is 12 residues. Trimming took off 5 bases at V and 4 bases at J, with 8 bases between the two ends. Written as DNA, the CDR3 is TGTGCCAGCAGTCTGACAGGCTATGGCTACACCTTC. Translation: CASSLTGYGYTF.

Regarding this clonotype: A read error may account for a junction end that differs from germline. The chain combines TRBV12-3 or TRBV12-4 with TRBJ2-5, with TRBD2 matching 7 bases. The CDR3 is 14 amino acids. CDR3 nucleotide sequence: TGTGCCAGCAGTTTCACGGGCGGGCGGGGGACCCAGTATTTC. This translates into CASSFTGGRGTQYF.

V gene TRBV20-1 combines with J gene TRBJ1-5, with D unclear. This CDR3 spans 13 amino acids. V was clipped by 2 bases and J by 1 base, with 6 bases between them. Germline V gives CDR1 DFQATT, CDR2 SNEGSKA (reference sequence). CDR3 sequence: CSARYRSNQPQHF. CDR3 DNA: TGCAGTGCTAGATATCGGAGCAATCAGCCCCAGCATTTT.